This passage covers 32 T cell receptor beta chains from one sample sequenced in a study of radiotherapy plus CTLA-4 blockade in lung cancer (dated by TCRdb to between 2018 and 2020). Preparation of the library involved the immunoSEQ multiplex PCR assay. What TCRdb holds here is the immuneACCESS table cut down to in-frame rearrangements. Part of the clones is not present; checked against another copy, under half of the missing clones reflect an unresolved V gene, and the others are unexplained. The sample table records about 56,000 clones; roughly 80% of these occur just once. The top ten hold roughly 17% of the sample. The sequencing used peripheral blood, collected from a patient treated with radiotherapy plus ipilimumab. The source of these receptors is a human donor with non-small cell lung cancer who had a complete response to radiotherapy plus ipilimumab.

This rearrangement joins TRBV6-5 to TRBJ1-4; D gene uncertain. Looked up from germline, CDR1 is MNHEY and CDR2 is SVGAGI. Trimming left V 4 bases short and J 4 bases short, with 13 bases between. There are 15 residues in the CDR3. As DNA, the CDR3 is TGTGCCAGCAGTTCCCTCCCCGGGAGTAATGAAAAACTGTTTTTT. It is translated as CASSSLPGSNEKLFF.

V gene TRBV5-4 combines with J gene TRBJ2-1; TRBD2 might be the D (6 bases). V lost 4 bases and J lost 9, with 17 bases in between. The germline V gene has CDR1 SGHNT and CDR2 YYREEE (reference sequence). The CDR3 is 14 residues long. CDR3 protein: CASSPPEEGREQFF. CDR3 in DNA: TGTGCCAGCAGCCCCCCCGAGGAGGGGCGTGAGCAGTTCTTC. The whole variable domain, remainder taken from reference TRBV5-4 and TRBJ2-1, is ETGVTQSPTHLIKTRGQQVTLRCSSQSGHNTVSWYQQALGQGPQFIFQYYREEENGRGNFPPRFSGLQFPNYSSELNVNALELDDSALYLCASSPPEEGREQFFGPGTRLTVL.

This rearrangement joins TRBV5-6 to TRBJ2-5; TRBD1 aligns across 8 bases. The DNA matches TRBJ2-7 better at its end, which makes the J call doubtful. The CDR3 sequence is 14 residues long. In germline, CDR1 is SGHDT, CDR2 YYEEEE. CDR3 sequence reads: CASSSLTGDYEQYF. The CDR3 DNA reads TGTGCCAGCAGTTCACTGACAGGGGACTACGAGCAGTACTTC.

The CDR3 loop reads CASGFQEGTQYF. The DNA for the CDR3 is TGTGCTAGTGGTTTTCAGGAGGGTACGCAGTATTTT. The rearrangement links TRBV12-5 to TRBJ2-3; the D gene is possibly TRBD2 (6 bases). Germline V gene lookup returns CDR1 LGHNT and CDR2 FRNRAP. The CDR3 length is 12 residues. The germline V and J ends were trimmed by 3 bases and 8 bases, with 9 bases remaining between them.

V and J are TRBV7-9 and TRBJ2-1; D is perhaps TRBD2 (5 bases). The length of the CDR3 is 15 residues. Trimming removed 5 bases from V and 0 bases from J, with 11 bases in between. CDR1 is SEHNR, CDR2 FQNEAQ, per germline (reference sequence). The CDR3 DNA follows: TGTGCCAGCAGCCCTCGGAGGAGCTCCTACAATGAGCAGTTCTTC. Its protein is CASSPRRSSYNEQFF.

The rearrangement links TRBV5-1 to TRBJ2-3, with TRBD2 as a possible D gene (5 bases). The CDR3 length is 16 residues. V was shortened by 0 bases and J by 4 bases, with 15 bases between the two germline ends. Germline lookup yields CDR1 SGHRS and CDR2 YFSETQ. The CDR3 spells CASSLDPSGRADTQYF. In nucleotides, the CDR3 is TGCGCCAGCAGCTTGGATCCGAGCGGAAGGGCAGATACGCAGTATTTT.

The chain links TRBV9 to TRBJ1-6; D is possibly TRBD1 (5 bases). V lost 4 bases and J lost 6, with 11 bases in between. The CDR3 is made up of 14 amino acids. Germline V gene data show CDR1 as SGDLS and CDR2 as YYNGEE. This chain's CDR3 is CASSRGGVNSPLHF. CDR3 DNA: TGTGCCAGCAGCCGGGGGGGAGTTAATTCACCCCTCCACTTT.

The rearrangement joins TRBV5-6 to TRBJ1-6; D is uncertain. V was shortened by 0 bases and J by 8 bases, with 9 bases between the two germline ends. The germline CDR1 and CDR2 sequences are SGHDT and YYEEEE. The CDR3 spans 14 residues. CDR3 residues: CASSLGGIYSPLHF. The CDR3 DNA reads as TGTGCCAGCAGCTTGGGAGGGATTTATTCACCCCTCCACTTT. Full variable domain (rest looked up from reference TRBV5-6 and TRBJ1-6): DAGVTQSPTHLIKTRGQQVTLRCSPKSGHDTVSWYQQALGQGPQFIFQYYEEEERQRGNFPDRFSGHQFPNYSSELNVNALLLGDSALYLCASSLGGIYSPLHFGNGTRLTVT.

V gene TRBV7-8 combines with J gene TRBJ2-1; 7 bases are a match to TRBD2. V was pared by 4 bases and J by 3 bases, with 9 bases of the junction left unmatched. The CDR3 contains 16 residues. Germline lookup yields CDR1 SGHVS and CDR2 FQNEAQ. The CDR3 DNA sequence: TGTGCCAGCAGCTATTTCGCGGGAGTATACTACAATGAGCAGTTCTTC. This sequence encodes CASSYFAGVYYNEQFF.

This chain joins TRBV27 and TRBJ1-5; the D gene is possibly TRBD1 (6 bases). The germline V gene encodes CDR1 MNHEY and CDR2 SMNVEV (reference sequence). With 2 bases removed from V and 10 bases from J, the gap between germline ends came to 12 bases. The CDR3 covers 13 residues. This CDR3 reads CASSLGGGGPQHF. CDR3 nucleotides: TGTGCCAGCAGTTTAGGGGGCGGTGGACCCCAGCATTTT.

Remarks on this clone: At one of its ends the junction is not consistent with the germline gene, which may arise from a read error. CDR3 sequence: CASSPSAPTGLETQYF. CDR3 DNA sequence: TGTGCTAGCAGCCCCTCAGCCCCAACAGGGTTAGAGACCCAGTACTTC. The rearrangement joins TRBV7-7 to TRBJ2-5, with D possibly matching TRBD1 (6 bases). This CDR3 has 16 amino acids. Germline CDR1 reads SSHAT; CDR2 reads FNYEAQ (reference sequence).

In this sample, this clone turned up a few times. The rearrangement joins TRBV5-1 to TRBJ2-1, with TRBD2 matching over 12 bases. The V and J ends lost 4 bases and 2 bases, in that order; junction bases with no gene match: 1. This CDR3 comprises 15 residues. Per germline, CDR1 SGHRS and CDR2 YFSETQ. The CDR3 nucleotides are TGCGCCAGCAGCCGGACTAGCGGGACCTACAATGAGCAGTTCTTC. Translated, it gives CASSRTSGTYNEQFF.

This rearrangement joins TRBV2 to TRBJ1-2; possibly TRBD1 for D (6 bases). The CDR3 covers 12 residues. Germline CDR1 SNHLY, CDR2 FYNNEI. The V end lost 6 bases, the J end lost 8 bases, and 13 bases lay between the germline ends. CDR3 nucleotide sequence: TGTGCCAGCAGCCGGGCAGGGGAAGGCTACACCTTC. This translates into CASSRAGEGYTF.

V and J are TRBV16 and TRBJ2-2; no reliable D call. CDR3 length: 13 amino acids. Germline loops: CDR1 KGHSY, CDR2 FQNENV. Trimming shortened V by 0 bases and J by 4 bases, and 3 bases separated the two germline ends. This chain's CDR3 is CASSQSGTGELFF. DNA for the CDR3: TGTGCCAGCAGCCAATCCGGCACCGGGGAGCTGTTTTTT. Full variable domain (outside the CDR3, taken from reference TRBV16 and TRBJ2-2): GEEVAQTPKHLVRGEGQKAKLYCAPIKGHSYVFWYQQVLKNEFKFLISFQNENVFDETGMPKERFSAKCLPNSPCSLEIQATKLEDSAVYFCASSQSGTGELFFGEGSRLTVL.

This chain uses TRBV14 with TRBJ1-2; D is undetermined. The CDR3 has 14 residues. The germline V gene encodes CDR1 SGHDN and CDR2 FVKESK. V shed 1 base and J shed 5 bases, with 11 bases lying between them. The CDR3 DNA follows: TGTGCCAGCAGCCAAGGGAAAGGGAGTTATGGCTACACCTTC. Translating it yields CASSQGKGSYGYTF.

This clone was detected a few times. The CDR3 loop reads CASTPGQLSSGNTIYF. CDR3 DNA sequence: TGTGCCAGCACCCCCGGACAGCTTAGCTCTGGAAACACCATATATTTT. The gene calls are TRBV7-9 and TRBJ1-3; D possibly corresponds to TRBD1 (6 bases). Between the trimmed V and J ends, which lost 7 bases and 0 bases, there was a span of 16 bases. The CDR3 consists of 16 residues. Germline lookup yields CDR1 SEHNR and CDR2 FQNEAQ (reference sequence).

V gene TRBV25-1 combines with J gene TRBJ2-1; 7 bases map to TRBD2. Germline CDR1 MGHDK, CDR2 SYGVNS. The CDR3 is 14 amino acids. Losses at the gene ends were 7 bases for V and 6 bases for J; bases not matched to a gene: 9. The CDR3 sequence is CASTGTTSPNEQFF. In DNA form, the CDR3 reads TGTGCCAGCACCGGGACTACCAGTCCCAATGAGCAGTTCTTC.

CDR3 bases: TGTGCCTGGAGTGTAACAGGGGGCGGCTACACCTTC. Translation gives CAWSVTGGGYTF. This chain uses TRBV30 with TRBJ1-2; 9 bases fit TRBD1. The CDR3 has 12 amino acids. V lost 0 bases to trimming and J lost 8 bases; unmatched junction nucleotides: 1. Per the germline V gene, CDR1 is GTSNPN and CDR2 is SVGIG (reference sequence).

The CDR3 DNA reads as TGTGCCAGCAGCTTAGGACACCTCAACAGGCTGCGGGGCAAAAACATTCAGTACTTC. Translated: CASSLGHLNRLRGKNIQYF. The rearrangement joins TRBV7-9 to TRBJ2-4, with a tentative D call TRBD2 (6 bases). The CDR3 is 19 amino acids. V was clipped by 1 base and J by 3 bases, with 22 bases between them. Per germline, CDR1 SEHNR and CDR2 FQNEAQ (reference sequence).

The chain carries TRBV9 and TRBJ2-2, with D perhaps TRBD2 (7 bases). Between the trimmed V and J ends, which lost 0 bases and 5 bases, there was a span of 11 bases. The CDR3 is 15 residues long. Germline-derived CDR1 and CDR2 are SGDLS and YYNGEE. The chain's CDR3 is CASSVGGGRTGELFF. The CDR3 DNA follows: TGTGCCAGCAGCGTAGGGGGGGGCAGGACCGGGGAGCTGTTTTTT.

The rearrangement links TRBV2 to TRBJ1-6; unclear D gene. CDR3 length equals 16 residues. The germline gives CDR1 SNHLY, CDR2 FYNNEI. Trimming removed 6 bases at V and 4 bases at J, with 16 bases between. The DNA of the CDR3 is TGTGCCAGCAGGGGCGAGGGCGGTTCTTATAATTCACCCCTCCACTTT. Its translation: CASRGEGGSYNSPLHF.

The rearrangement links TRBV7-2 to TRBJ1-6; 8 bases line up with TRBD1. This CDR3 is 16 amino acids long. The V gene's germline CDR1 is SGHTA and CDR2 FQGNSA. After removal of 5 bases from V and 5 bases from J, the junction contained 8 bases not matched to a gene. This CDR3 reads CASSARTGLNNSPLHF. CDR3 sequence (DNA): TGTGCCAGCAGCGCCCGGACAGGGTTGAATAATTCACCCCTCCACTTT.

The CDR3 nucleotides read TGTGCCAGCAGTTACCCCATCCCGGGAGGGGGAGCTGAGCAGTTCTTC. This sequence encodes CASSYPIPGGGAEQFF. This chain uses TRBV6-5 with TRBJ2-1, with 8 bases aligning to TRBD2. This CDR3 has 16 amino acids. Germline CDR1 and CDR2: MNHEY and SVGAGI. J gave up 9 bases and V 2 bases, and 12 bases lay outside the gene matches.

This chain joins TRBV11-3 and TRBJ2-7; 7 positions agree with TRBD2. The CDR3 extends over 12 amino acids. V lost 6 bases to trimming and J lost 3 bases; unmatched junction nucleotides: 2. The germline gives CDR1 SGHNT, CDR2 YENEEA. Written as DNA, the CDR3 is TGTGCCAGCAGTCCGGGGGGCTACGAGCAGTACGTC. Translating it yields CASSPGGYEQYV.

The V and J genes are TRBV4-3 and TRBJ2-1, with TRBD2 as a possible D gene (5 bases). The V and J ends lost 5 bases and 4 bases respectively, with 9 bases between them. The CDR3 runs to 13 residues. Germline lookup yields CDR1 LGHNA and CDR2 YSLEER. The CDR3 protein is CASSLLVYNEQFF. The CDR3 DNA sequence: TGCGCCAGCAGCTTACTAGTTTACAATGAGCAGTTCTTC.

The chain couples TRBV2 to TRBJ2-5, with D possibly TRBD1 on 7 matching bases. The V gene's germline CDR1 is SNHLY and CDR2 FYNNEI. The V end lost 7 bases, the J end lost 4 bases, and 19 bases lay between the germline ends. The CDR3 runs to 15 residues. The CDR3 sequence is CASTPALQGGETQYF. The CDR3 DNA is TGTGCCAGCACCCCGGCGTTGCAGGGGGGAGAGACCCAGTACTTC.

This sequence joins TRBV30 and TRBJ1-4, with D possibly matching TRBD1 (6 bases). Germline values: CDR1 GTSNPN, CDR2 SVGIG (reference sequence). Trimming shortened V by 0 bases and J by 5 bases, and 10 bases separated the two germline ends. This CDR3 comprises 14 residues. This CDR3 reads CAWSVGGGNEKLFF. As DNA, the CDR3 is TGTGCCTGGAGTGTGGGGGGGGGCAATGAAAAACTGTTTTTT.

The count of this clone is one. The chain has TRBV6-1 and TRBJ2-7, with a weak D call TRBD1 (6 bases). Germline V gives CDR1 MNHNS, CDR2 SASEGT. The V end lost 6 bases, the J end lost 7 bases, and 16 bases lay between the germline ends. The CDR3 is 13 amino acids. The CDR3 sequence is CASSALGASEQYF. CDR3 bases: TGTGCCAGCAGCGCCCTGGGGGCGAGTGAGCAGTACTTC.

The rearrangement uses TRBV28 and TRBJ2-7, with 8 bases lining up with TRBD2. The germline CDR1 and CDR2 sequences are MDHEN and SYDVKM. The CDR3 is 15 residues long. The ends lost 5 bases at V and 4 bases at J; junction bases unmatched: 10. The CDR3 region has the DNA TGTGCCAGCAGTCCGCGGGGGGCGGGGGTATACGAGCAGTACGTC. This codes for CASSPRGAGVYEQYV.

The rearrangement joins TRBV7-2 to TRBJ2-7, with 9 bases that match TRBD1. CDR1 is SGHTA and CDR2 is FQGNSA in the germline V gene. The CDR3 covers 14 residues. With V trimmed by 5 bases and J by 0 bases, 2 bases remained unmatched. CDR3 loop: CASSKDRGSYEQYF. CDR3 sequence (DNA): TGTGCCAGCAGCAAGGACAGGGGCTCCTACGAGCAGTACTTC.

This clone was counted once. The chain joins TRBV5-1 to TRBJ1-2; the D gene is possibly TRBD1 (6 bases). CDR1 is SGHRS, CDR2 YFSETQ, per germline. Trimming pared 6 bases from V and 0 bases from J, leaving 18 bases between. This CDR3 is 16 amino acids long. The CDR3 nucleotides are TGCGCCAGCACCCCCTCCACAGGGACAACTAACTATGGCTACACCTTC. Translation: CASTPSTGTTNYGYTF.

The chain uses TRBV5-1 and TRBJ1-2; perhaps TRBD1 as D (6 bases). Deletions cut 4 bases from V and 4 bases from J, with 14 bases between. In germline, CDR1 is SGHRS, CDR2 YFSETQ. This CDR3 has 14 amino acids. The CDR3 coding sequence is TGCGCCAGCAGCCCGACAGGACAAGTCTATGGCTACACCTTC. It yields the protein CASSPTGQVYGYTF.